A single TCR beta chain is shown here with its context. Its antigen is unidentified. From the RT-PCR reads, TCRdb called clonotypes with MiXCR, one entry per CDR3 protein. The sample carries under 200,000 distinct CDR3 sequences, approximately 10% recorded once. This sample is part of a study of response to subunit inactivated influenza vaccine. The CDR3 spans 15 residues. CDR1 and CDR2 (germline): LGHNA, YSLEER. V was clipped by 0 bases and J by 3 bases, with 11 bases between them. Regarding the study as a whole: The authors proposed limited new T cell recruitment per seasonal influenza vaccination.

This chain connects TRBV4-3 to TRBJ1-1; D remains ambiguous. The TCR sequence derives from a man aged 45-60 years who received an inactivated influenza vaccine. This sample comprised non-naive T cells sorted from PBMCs, obtained roughly 48 days after vaccination. The CDR3 sequence: CASSQEIGSYTEAFF. CDR3 coding DNA: TGCGCCAGCAGCCAAGAAATTGGATCTTACACTGAAGCTTTCTTT.